Below are 5 T cell receptor beta chains sequenced from a single sample in a study of shared clonotypes between healthy human individuals. Clones were read by immunoSEQ multiplex PCR, and TCRdb kept only the in-frame ones, dropping some. The sample includes under 1,100,000 clones, around three quarters seen only once; the top ten take 0.6% to 0.75%. Material: memory CD4+ T cells from PBMCs. Specified subset: CD45RA-negative fraction. The origin of the receptors is a man aged 18-30 years in good health. Some clones in this sample may be carry-over from other donors' samples.

The chain uses TRBV18 and TRBJ2-2; D call uncertain. V lost 3 bases and J lost 0, with 8 bases in between. Germline lookup yields CDR1 KGHSH and CDR2 LQKENI. The CDR3 sequence is 15 residues long. The CDR3 DNA sequence: TGTGCCAGCTCACCGAGGATCCCGAACACCGGGGAGCTGTTTTTT. It translates to CASSPRIPNTGELFF.

Of note for this clone: The sample contains more than one DNA sequence encoding this CDR3. This chain joins TRBV28 and TRBJ1-1; D uncertain. Germline CDR1 reads MDHEN; CDR2 reads SYDVKM. CDR3 size: 11 residues. V was shortened by 3 bases and J by 3 bases, with 2 bases between the two germline ends. For the CDR3, the DNA is TGTGCCAGCAGTTTGTACACTGAAGCTTTCTTT. Protein product: CASSLYTEAFF.

This chain links TRBV4-3 with TRBJ2-1; 8 bases fit TRBD2. Germline V CDR1 and CDR2: LGHNA, YSLEER. The V segment lost 0 bases and the J segment 9 bases; nucleotides outside the gene matches: 16. The CDR3 sequence is 18 residues long. The CDR3 DNA follows: TGCGCCAGCAGCCAAGATGGCCAGCGGGAGAGTTTAATCGGTGAGCAGTTCTTC. It specifies CASSQDGQRESLIGEQFF.

This chain uses TRBV6-1 with TRBJ1-3, with D possibly matching TRBD1 (6 bases). The length of the CDR3 is 16 residues. CDR1 MNHNS and CDR2 SASEGT come from the germline V gene. Between the trimmed V and J ends, which lost 4 bases and 4 bases, there was a span of 17 bases. DNA for the CDR3: TGTGCCAGCAGTGCGGGCCCCGGGGGGCGAGGAAACACCATATATTTT. This sequence encodes CASSAGPGGRGNTIYF.

This clone was found a few times. The CDR3 DNA reads TGTGCCAGCTCACCGGTTTTACAGGGGGAGAATGGCTACACCTTC. It codes for CASSPVLQGENGYTF. V usage is TRBV18 and J usage is TRBJ1-2, with TRBD1 identical over 8 bases. V was clipped by 3 bases and J by 6 bases; unmatched bases: 9. The germline V gene has CDR1 KGHSH and CDR2 LQKENI. The CDR3 length is 15 residues. Full variable domain (missing parts from reference TRBV18 and TRBJ1-2): NAGVMQNPRHLVRRRGQEARLRCSPMKGHSHVYWYRQLPEEGLKFMVYLQKENIIDESGMPKERFSAEFPKEGPSILRIQQVVRGDSAAYFCASSPVLQGENGYTFGSGTRLTVV.